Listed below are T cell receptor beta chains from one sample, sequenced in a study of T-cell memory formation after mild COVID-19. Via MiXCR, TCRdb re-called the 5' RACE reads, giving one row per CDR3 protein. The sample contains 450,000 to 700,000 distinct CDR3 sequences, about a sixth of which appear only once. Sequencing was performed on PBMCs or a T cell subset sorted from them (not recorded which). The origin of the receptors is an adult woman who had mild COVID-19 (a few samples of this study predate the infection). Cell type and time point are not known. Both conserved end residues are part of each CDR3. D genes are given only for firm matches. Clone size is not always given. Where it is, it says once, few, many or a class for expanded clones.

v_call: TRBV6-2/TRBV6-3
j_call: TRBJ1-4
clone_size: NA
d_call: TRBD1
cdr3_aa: CASSYSGQGFWKLFF
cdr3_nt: TGTGCCAGCAGTTACTCTGGACAGGGGTTTTGGAAACTGTTTTTT

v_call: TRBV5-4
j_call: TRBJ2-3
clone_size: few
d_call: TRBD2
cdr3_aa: CASSLAIAGGHTQYF
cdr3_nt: TGTGCCAGCAGCTTGGCGATAGCGGGGGGTCATACGCAGTATTTT

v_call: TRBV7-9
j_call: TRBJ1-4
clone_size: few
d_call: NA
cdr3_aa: CASSFSEKLFF
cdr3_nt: TGTGCCAGCAGCTTCTCAGAGAAACTGTTTTTT

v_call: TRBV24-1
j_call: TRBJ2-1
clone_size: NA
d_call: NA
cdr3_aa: CATRNPRGEQFF
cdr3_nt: TGTGCCACCAGGAACCCTCGAGGCGAGCAGTTCTTC

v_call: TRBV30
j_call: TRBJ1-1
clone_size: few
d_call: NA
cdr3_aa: CAWSVRMDTEAFF
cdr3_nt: TGTGCCTGGAGTGTCCGGATGGACACTGAAGCTTTCTTT

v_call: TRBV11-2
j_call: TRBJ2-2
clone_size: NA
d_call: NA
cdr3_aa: CASSHRGTIYVSGELFF
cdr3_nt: TGTGCCAGCAGTCATCGGGGGACAATATACGTCTCTGGGGAGCTGTTTTTT

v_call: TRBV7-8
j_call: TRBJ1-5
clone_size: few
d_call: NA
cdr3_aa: CASSPGGNNQPQHF
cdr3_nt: TGTGCCAGCAGCCCAGGCGGCAACAATCAGCCCCAGCATTTT

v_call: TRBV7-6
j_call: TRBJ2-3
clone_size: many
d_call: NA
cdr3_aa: CASSLSLDTQYF
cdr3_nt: TGTGCCAGCAGCTTATCCTTAGATACGCAGTATTTT

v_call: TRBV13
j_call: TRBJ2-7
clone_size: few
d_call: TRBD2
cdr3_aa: CASSPGASGIYEQYF
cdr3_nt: TGTGCCAGCAGCCCAGGGGCTAGCGGGATCTACGAGCAGTACTTC

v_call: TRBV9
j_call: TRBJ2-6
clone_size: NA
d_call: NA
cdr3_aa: CASSVGGAGANVLTF
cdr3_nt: TGTGCCAGCAGCGTAGGGGGAGCTGGGGCCAACGTCCTGACTTTC

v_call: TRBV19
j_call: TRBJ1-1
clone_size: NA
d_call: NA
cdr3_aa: CASSIGPLIRGPTEAFF
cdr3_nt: TGTGCCAGTAGTATAGGACCCCTCATCAGGGGCCCCACTGAAGCTTTCTTT

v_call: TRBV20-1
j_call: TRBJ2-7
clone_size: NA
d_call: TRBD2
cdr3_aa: CSARDGLAGVVEQYF
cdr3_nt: TGCAGTGCTAGAGATGGACTAGCGGGAGTGGTAGAGCAGTACTTC

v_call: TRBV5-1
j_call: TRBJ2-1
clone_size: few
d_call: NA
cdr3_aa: CASSLEVEVNEQFF
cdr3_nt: TGCGCCAGCAGCTTGGAGGTGGAGGTTAATGAGCAGTTCTTC

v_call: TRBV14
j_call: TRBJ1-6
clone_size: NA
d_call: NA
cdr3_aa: CASSQGLGMMTESIFF
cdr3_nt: TGTGCCAGCAGCCAAGGGCTTGGGATGATGACAGAATCAATTTTCTTT

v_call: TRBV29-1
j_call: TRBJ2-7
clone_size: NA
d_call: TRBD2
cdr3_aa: CSVLAGGGEQYF
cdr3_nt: TGCAGCGTTCTAGCGGGAGGGGGGGAGCAGTACTTC